Here is one T cell receptor beta chain with its context. Antigen: not known. Data came from immunoSEQ multiplex PCR; TCRdb stores just in-frame clones and leaves some out. Of 84,000 or so clones in the sample, around 80% were seen once. This entry comes from a study of memory CD4+ T cells and cytomegalovirus serostatus. On the study more broadly: This sample comes from healthy Belgian adults, under 10 CMV seropositive, around 26 seronegative.

The CDR3 consists of 14 residues. Germline-derived CDR1 and CDR2 are SGHNT and YYREEE (reference sequence). V was cut by 0 bases and J by 2 bases, with 7 bases left in between. Study-wide points: The CMV-associated TCR signature appears largely within the CD4+ memory repertoire.

The sort gate was single viable CD3+CD4+CD8-CD45RO+ cells for memory CD4+ T cells. Serostatus was set by detecting CMV pp150, pp28, p38, p52 IgG. CD4+ T cells were isolated by positive magnetic selection. The sequence was obtained from an adult in good health and CMV-seronegative. What was sequenced was memory CD4+ T cells from blood. The chain uses TRBV5-4 and TRBJ2-3; D is unclear. The CDR3 loop is CASSLGRDTDTQYF. The CDR3 nucleotides are TGTGCCAGCAGCTTGGGGAGAGACACAGATACGCAGTATTTT.